Listed below are T cell receptor beta chains from one sample, sequenced in a study of metastatic and nonmetastatic thyroid tumors. TCRdb re-called clones from the PCR reads using MiXCR. The sample includes approximately 84,000 clones, under 15% of them seen just once. The sample comprised blood. These receptors all stem from a female donor with papillary thyroid cancer or a benign thyroid nodule (not recorded which). Some clones in this sample may be carry-over from other donors' samples. The CDR3 runs from the conserved cysteine through the conserved F or W. Fields, in order: CDR3 protein, CDR3 DNA, J gene, V gene, D gene, clone size. The D gene is left open where the match is weak. The size field is filled for only some rows; it gives once, few, many or a size class.

CASSPTGYYGYTF	TGTGCCAGCAGTCCTACAGGGTACTATGGCTACACCTTC	TRBJ1-2	TRBV27	NA	many
CSARPTENTGELFF	TGCAGTGCTAGGCCCACAGAGAACACCGGGGAGCTGTTTTTT	TRBJ2-2	TRBV20-1	NA	many
CASSDGTANSPLHF	TGTGCCAGCAGTGATGGGACAGCTAATTCACCCCTCCACTTT	TRBJ1-6	TRBV2	TRBD1	many
CASSQGSHGNTIYF	TGTGCCAGCAGCCAAGGATCTCATGGAAACACCATATATTTT	TRBJ1-3	TRBV3-1	NA	many
CASSMGGPREYF	TGTGCCAGTAGTATGGGGGGGCCGAGGGAGTACTTC	TRBJ1-2	TRBV19	NA	many
CASSKPGEGYTF	TGTGCCAGCAGTAAACCAGGGGAAGGCTACACCTTC	TRBJ1-2	TRBV28	NA	many
CASSLGGDTQYF	TGTGCCAGCAGCTTGGGGGGTGATACGCAGTATTTT	TRBJ2-3	TRBV5-6	NA	NA
CASSRTGQSNTGELFF	TGTGCCAGCTCCAGGACCGGGCAGAGCAACACCGGGGAGCTGTTTTTT	TRBJ2-2	TRBV18	NA	many
CASSNRLTEGGSYEQYF	TGTGCCAGCAGTAATAGGCTTACCGAGGGCGGCTCCTACGAGCAGTACTTC	TRBJ2-7	TRBV28	NA	many
CASSIGYGELFF	TGTGCCAGTAGTATCGGCTACGGGGAGCTGTTTTTT	TRBJ2-2	TRBV19	NA	many
CASSIDRNWGYGTEAFF	TGTGCCAGCAGCATCGACAGGAATTGGGGGTACGGCACTGAAGCTTTCTTT	TRBJ1-1	TRBV28	NA	NA
CASIYLKDRVDYCYTF	TGTGCCAGCATTTACTTAAAGGACAGGGTCGACTATTGCTACACCTTC	TRBJ1-2	TRBV6-5	TRBD1	NA
CASRKRQGVEELFF	TGTGCCAGCAGGAAACGACAGGGTGTCGAGGAGCTGTTTTTT	TRBJ2-2	TRBV28	TRBD1	many
CSVESRGLSDGYTF	TGCAGCGTTGAATCACGAGGTTTGAGCGATGGCTACACCTTC	TRBJ1-2	TRBV29-1	NA	many